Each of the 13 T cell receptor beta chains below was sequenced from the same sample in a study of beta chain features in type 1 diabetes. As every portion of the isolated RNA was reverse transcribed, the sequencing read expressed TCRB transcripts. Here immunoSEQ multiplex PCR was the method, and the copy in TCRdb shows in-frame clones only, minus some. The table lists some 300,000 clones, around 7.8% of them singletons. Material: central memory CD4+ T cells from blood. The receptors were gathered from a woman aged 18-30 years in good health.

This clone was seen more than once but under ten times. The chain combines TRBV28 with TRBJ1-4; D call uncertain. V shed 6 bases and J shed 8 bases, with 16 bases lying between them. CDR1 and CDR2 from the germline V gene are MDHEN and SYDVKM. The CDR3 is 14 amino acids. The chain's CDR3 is CASRRSSVNEKLFF. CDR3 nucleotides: TGTGCCAGCAGGAGGAGTTCTGTAAACGAAAAACTGTTTTTT.

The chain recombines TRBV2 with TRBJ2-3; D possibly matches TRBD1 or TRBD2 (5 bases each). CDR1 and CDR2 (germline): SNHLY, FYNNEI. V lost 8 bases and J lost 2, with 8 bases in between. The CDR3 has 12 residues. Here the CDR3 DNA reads TGTGCCAGCGGGGGTTACACAGATACGCAGTATTTT. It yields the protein CASGGYTDTQYF.

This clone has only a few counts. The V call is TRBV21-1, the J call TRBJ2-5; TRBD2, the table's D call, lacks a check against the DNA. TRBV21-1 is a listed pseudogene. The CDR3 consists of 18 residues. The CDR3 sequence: CASSKVPGGPIFGETQYF. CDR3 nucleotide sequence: TGTGCCAGCAGCAAAGTTCCGGGAGGGCCCATCTTTGGAGAGACCCAGTACTTC.

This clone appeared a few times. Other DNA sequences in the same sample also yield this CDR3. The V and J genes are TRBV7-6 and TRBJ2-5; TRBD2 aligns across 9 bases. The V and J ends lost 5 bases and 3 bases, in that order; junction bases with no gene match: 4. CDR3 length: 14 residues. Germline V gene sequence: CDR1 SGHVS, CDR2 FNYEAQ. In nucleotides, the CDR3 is TGTGCCAGCAGCCCCGGGACTAGCAAAGAGACCCAGTACTTC. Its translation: CASSPGTSKETQYF.

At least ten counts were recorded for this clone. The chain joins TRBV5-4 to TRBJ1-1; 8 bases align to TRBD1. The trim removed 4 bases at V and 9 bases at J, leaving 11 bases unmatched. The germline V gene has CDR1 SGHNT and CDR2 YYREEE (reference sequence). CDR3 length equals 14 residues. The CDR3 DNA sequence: TGTGCCAGCAGCCCGGGACAGGACACTCTACAAGCTTTCTTT. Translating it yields CASSPGQDTLQAFF.

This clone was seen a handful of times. The CDR3: CASSFGTEDGYTF. The CDR3 nucleotides read TGTGCCAGCAGCTTTGGGACGGAGGATGGCTACACCTTC. This rearrangement joins TRBV5-6 to TRBJ1-2; a possible D gene is TRBD1 (5 bases). CDR1 and CDR2 from the germline V gene are SGHDT and YYEEEE. This CDR3 spans 13 amino acids. V was pared by 2 bases and J by 6 bases, with 11 bases between.

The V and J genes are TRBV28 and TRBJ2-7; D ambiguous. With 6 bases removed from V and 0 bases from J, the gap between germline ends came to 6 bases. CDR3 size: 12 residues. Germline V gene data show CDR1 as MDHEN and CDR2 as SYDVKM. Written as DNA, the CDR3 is TGTGCCAGCAGCGACGCCTCCTACGAGCAGTACGTC. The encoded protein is CASSDASYEQYV.

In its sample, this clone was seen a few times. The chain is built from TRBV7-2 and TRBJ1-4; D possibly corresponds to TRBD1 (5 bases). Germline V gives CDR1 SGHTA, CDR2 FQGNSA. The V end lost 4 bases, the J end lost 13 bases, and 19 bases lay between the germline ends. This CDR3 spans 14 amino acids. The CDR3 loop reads CASSSPEGRVGLFF. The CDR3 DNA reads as TGTGCCAGCAGCTCGCCGGAGGGGCGCGTCGGACTGTTTTTT.

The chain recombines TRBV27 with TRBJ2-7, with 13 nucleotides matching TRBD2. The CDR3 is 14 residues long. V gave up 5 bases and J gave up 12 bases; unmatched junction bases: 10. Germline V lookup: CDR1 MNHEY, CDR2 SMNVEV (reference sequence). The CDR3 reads CASSIGLAGDLRYF. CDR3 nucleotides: TGTGCCAGCAGTATAGGACTAGCGGGAGATTTGAGGTACTTC.

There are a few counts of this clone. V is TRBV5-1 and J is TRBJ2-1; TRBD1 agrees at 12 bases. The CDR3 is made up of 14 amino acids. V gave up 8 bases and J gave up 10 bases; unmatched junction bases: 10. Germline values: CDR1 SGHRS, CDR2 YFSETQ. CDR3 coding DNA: TGCGCCAGTTCACCGGGACAGGGGGCAAGGGAGCAGTTCTTC. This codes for CASSPGQGAREQFF.

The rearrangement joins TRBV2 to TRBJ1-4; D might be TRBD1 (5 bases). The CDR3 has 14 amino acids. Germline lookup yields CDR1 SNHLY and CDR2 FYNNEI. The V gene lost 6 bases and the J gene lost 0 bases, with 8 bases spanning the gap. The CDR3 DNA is TGTGCCAGCAGGGGACGGGCAACTAATGAAAAACTGTTTTTT. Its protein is CASRGRATNEKLFF.

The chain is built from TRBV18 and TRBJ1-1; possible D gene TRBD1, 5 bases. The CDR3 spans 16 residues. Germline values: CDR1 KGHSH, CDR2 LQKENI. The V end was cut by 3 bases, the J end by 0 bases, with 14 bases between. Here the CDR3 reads CASSPSGLGLNTEAFF. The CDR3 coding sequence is TGTGCCAGCTCACCGTCCGGGCTGGGGCTGAACACTGAAGCTTTCTTT.

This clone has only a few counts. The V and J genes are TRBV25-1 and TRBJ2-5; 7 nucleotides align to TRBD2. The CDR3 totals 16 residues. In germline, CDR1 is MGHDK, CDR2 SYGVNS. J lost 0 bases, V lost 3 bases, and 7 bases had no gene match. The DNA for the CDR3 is TGTGCCAGCAGTGACTCAGGGAGGGGTCACCAAGAGACCCAGTACTTC. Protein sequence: CASSDSGRGHQETQYF.